These 11 T cell receptor beta chains were sequenced from one sample in a study of post-analysis software for immune sequencing data. These receptors have no identified antigens. Whole-study results and caveats: In patients, TRBV5-6, TRBV5-1 and TRBV20-1 belonged to five or six TRBV segments found more frequently than in controls.

Sequencing libraries made from TCR beta cDNA carried unique molecular identifiers. TCRdb called the PCR reads again in MiXCR, with one record for every CDR3 protein. This table holds roughly 400,000 distinct CDR3 sequences, about 39% found once. Sequencing was performed on blood. The receptors shown here come from a girl aged 2 to 9 with multiple sclerosis.

This clonotype appeared many times. V usage is TRBV9 and J usage is TRBJ2-1, with D perhaps matching TRBD2 (5 bases). The V and J ends lost 4 bases and 0 bases respectively, with 11 bases between them. CDR3 size: 15 residues. Germline CDR1 SGDLS, CDR2 YYNGEE. CDR3 in amino acids: CASSKAAPSYNEQFF. CDR3 nucleotides: TGTGCCAGCAGCAAAGCGGCCCCCTCCTACAATGAGCAGTTCTTC.

This clonotype has just a few counts. This chain links TRBV28 with TRBJ2-7, with 11 bases aligning to TRBD1. There are 17 residues in the CDR3. Germline V lookup: CDR1 MDHEN, CDR2 SYDVKM. V shed 10 bases, J shed 4 bases, and the junction held 18 bases outside the gene matches. This chain's CDR3 is CATLGTGGSGRKYEQYF. CDR3 sequence (DNA): TGTGCCACCCTTGGGACAGGGGGGAGCGGGAGGAAGTACGAGCAGTACTTC. The full variable domain, its missing parts supplied by reference TRBV28 and TRBJ2-7, is DVKVTQSSRYLVKRTGEKVFLECVQDMDHENMFWYRQDPGLGLRLIYFSYDVKMKEKGDIPEGYSVSREKKERFSLILESASTNQTSMYLCATLGTGGSGRKYEQYFGPGTRLTVT.

This sequence joins TRBV3-1 and TRBJ2-4; 7 bases line up with TRBD1. Germline V lookup: CDR1 LGHDT, CDR2 YNNKEL (reference sequence). This CDR3 contains 17 residues. V trimming: 2 bases; J trimming: 0 bases; junction bases outside the gene matches: 7. The CDR3 sequence: CASSQRRGTVAKNIQYF. The CDR3 DNA reads TGTGCCAGCAGCCAAAGAAGAGGGACAGTAGCCAAAAACATTCAGTACTTC. Using reference TRBV3-1 and TRBJ2-4 for the parts outside the CDR3, the full variable domain is DTAVSQTPKYLVTQMGNDKSIKCEQNLGHDTMYWYKQDSKKFLKIMFSYNNKELIINETVPNRFSPKSPDKAHLNLHINSLELGDSAVYFCASSQRRGTVAKNIQYFGAGTRLSVL.

The rearrangement joins TRBV6-2 or TRBV6-3 to TRBJ2-1; the match to TRBD2 covers 9 bases. The J call may be in error: the DNA end matches TRBJ2-7 better. From germline, CDR1 is MNHEY and CDR2 SVGEGT. The length of the CDR3 is 18 residues. The CDR3 spells CASSYKRGSGLAYNEQYF. The CDR3, as DNA: TGTGCCAGCAGTTACAAGAGGGGGTCGGGACTAGCATACAATGAGCAGTACTTC.

The genes are TRBV7-6 and TRBJ2-7; no definite D call. The germline V gene has CDR1 SGHVS and CDR2 FNYEAQ. The germline V and J ends were trimmed by 1 base and 5 bases, with 6 bases remaining between them. This CDR3 is 12 amino acids long. CDR3 loop: CASSLDDHEQYF. The CDR3 nucleotides are TGTGCCAGCAGCTTAGATGACCACGAGCAGTACTTC. The full variable domain, with the rest looked up from reference TRBV7-6 and TRBJ2-7, is GAGVSQSPRYKVTKRGQDVALRCDPISGHVSLYWYRQALGQGPEFLTYFNYEAQQDKSGLPNDRFSAERPEGSISTLTIQRTEQRDSAMYRCASSLDDHEQYFGPGTRLTVT.

The rearrangement links TRBV27 to TRBJ2-3, with D perhaps assigned TRBD1 or TRBD2 (5 bases each). From germline, CDR1 is MNHEY and CDR2 SMNVEV (reference sequence). The V end lost 5 bases, the J end lost 2 bases, and 11 bases lay between the germline ends. The CDR3 covers 14 residues. CDR3 loop: CASSLGVPTDTQYF. The CDR3 DNA is TGTGCCAGCAGTCTGGGGGTGCCCACAGATACGCAGTATTTT.

This clonotype has only a few counts. The V call is TRBV25-1, the J call TRBJ2-1; TRBD1 matches 8 bases. CDR1 and CDR2 (germline): MGHDK, SYGVNS. Trimming cost V 4 bases and J 1 base; bases outside gene matches: 9. This CDR3 has 17 residues. Here the CDR3 DNA reads TGTGCCAGCAGTGGGGGATTAGGACAGGGTTCCTACAATGAGCAGTTCTTC. Translated: CASSGGLGQGSYNEQFF.

The rearrangement links TRBV7-9 to TRBJ2-5; weak D call: TRBD1 (6 bases). The end of the DNA is better explained by TRBJ2-7, so the J call may be wrong. The CDR3 contains 14 residues. The germline gives CDR1 SEHNR, CDR2 FQNEAQ (reference sequence). Here the CDR3 DNA reads TGTGCCAGCAGCTTTGAACAGGGAGCCTACGAGCAGTACTTC. Encoded protein: CASSFEQGAYEQYF.

The chain links TRBV19 to TRBJ2-1; D is possibly TRBD1 or TRBD2 (5 bases each). Trimming removed 2 bases at V and 0 bases at J, with 20 bases between. Germline CDR1 reads LNHDA; CDR2 reads SQIVND (reference sequence). CDR3 length equals 19 residues. The CDR3 is CASSIPSTGAGSSYNEQFF. CDR3 DNA sequence: TGTGCCAGTAGTATACCATCGACCGGTGCAGGGAGCTCCTACAATGAGCAGTTCTTC.

This sequence joins TRBV7-6 and TRBJ2-1, with 14 bases identical to TRBD2. With 5 bases clipped from V and 12 bases from J, the junction kept 6 bases outside the gene matches. Per the germline V gene, CDR1 is SGHVS and CDR2 is FNYEAQ. The CDR3 contains 14 residues. CDR3 sequence (DNA): TGTGCCAGCAGCCCCCGGACTAGCGGGGGGACGCAGTTCTTC. It specifies CASSPRTSGGTQFF.

This chain joins TRBV7-8 and TRBJ2-5; 9 bases are a match to TRBD1. CDR3 length equals 15 residues. The V segment lost 5 bases and the J segment 4 bases; nucleotides outside the gene matches: 8. The V gene's germline CDR1 is SGHVS and CDR2 FQNEAQ. The CDR3: CASSGRDRVAETQYF. The CDR3, as DNA: TGTGCCAGCAGCGGCCGGGACAGGGTGGCAGAGACCCAGTACTTC.